This is a list of T cell receptor beta chains from one sample in a study of blood T cell repertoires in COVID-19. Using immunoSEQ multiplex PCR, the repertoire was profiled, and TCRdb retains in-frame clones only, with some absent. The table shows about 67,000 clones, with about 89% occurring only once. The sequencing input was peripheral blood. These receptor sequences come from a man in his forties or fifties with active COVID-19. CDR3s include the opening cysteine and the closing phenylalanine or tryptophan. The D gene is left open where the match is weak. A clone size is listed for some rows: how often the clone was seen (once, few, many), or a class if it is expanded.

D gene	clone size	V gene	J gene	CDR3 protein	CDR3 DNA
NA	NA	TRBV20-1	TRBJ1-2	CSAPSSRGYTF	TGCAGTGCCCCAAGCTCTAGGGGCTACACCTTC
NA	NA	TRBV5-1	TRBJ1-1	CASSWSYRRTMNTEAFF	TGCGCCAGCAGCTGGAGTTACAGGCGGACAATGAACACTGAAGCTTTCTTT
TRBD1	NA	TRBV5-6	TRBJ1-2	CASSLTGGAYGYTF	TGTGCCAGCAGCCTTACAGGGGGCGCGTATGGCTACACCTTC
TRBD1	NA	TRBV27	TRBJ1-1	CASSTPGRGLTEAFF	TGTGCCAGCAGTACCCCCGGGAGGGGGCTAACTGAAGCTTTCTTT
NA	NA	TRBV6-4	TRBJ1-1	CASSDSGRGGTEAFF	TGTGCCAGCAGTGACTCGGGCAGGGGTGGCACTGAAGCTTTCTTT
TRBD1	NA	TRBV4-3	TRBJ1-6	CASSQDRTGSPLHF	TGCGCCAGCAGCCAAGATCGGACAGGATCACCCCTCCACTTT
TRBD1	NA	TRBV5-6	TRBJ1-1	CASSSGTGGWSTEAFF	TGTGCCAGCAGCTCCGGGACAGGGGGCTGGAGTACTGAAGCTTTCTTT
NA	NA	TRBV5-4	TRBJ2-7	CASSWGVGTTYEQYF	TGTGCCAGCAGCTGGGGGGTGGGGACGACCTACGAGCAGTACTTC
NA	NA	TRBV7-2	TRBJ2-6	CASSLAEAPGANVLTF	TGTGCCAGCAGCTTAGCCGAGGCGCCTGGGGCCAACGTCCTGACTTTC
TRBD2	NA	TRBV7-2	TRBJ2-2	CASSPTSGTNTGELFF	TGTGCCAGCAGCCCGACTAGCGGGACGAACACCGGGGAGCTGTTTTTT
NA	NA	TRBV30	TRBJ1-1	CAWSEGGEAEAFF	TGTGCCTGGAGTGAGGGGGGGGAGGCTGAAGCTTTCTTT
TRBD1	NA	TRBV11-2	TRBJ2-5	CASSAAGTDFKAQYF	TGTGCCAGCAGCGCGGCCGGGACAGACTTTAAAGCCCAGTACTTC
NA	NA	TRBV28	TRBJ2-7	CASTFRVPYEQYF	TGTGCCAGCACCTTCAGGGTGCCCTACGAGCAGTACTTC
TRBD1	NA	TRBV5-6	TRBJ1-6	CASSPDRGLGNSPLHF	TGTGCCAGCAGCCCCGACAGGGGGTTGGGGAATTCACCCCTCCACTTT
TRBD2	NA	TRBV30	TRBJ2-3	CAWSRWEGTDTQYF	TGTGCCTGGAGTAGATGGGAGGGAACAGATACGCAGTATTTT
TRBD2	NA	TRBV19	TRBJ2-7	CASSKGTSGLGEQYF	TGTGCCAGTAGTAAAGGGACTAGCGGACTGGGGGAGCAGTACTTC
TRBD1	few	TRBV7-3	TRBJ1-2	CASSPQGGLNYGYTF	TGTGCCAGCAGCCCCCAGGGGGGCCTTAACTATGGCTACACCTTC
NA	NA	TRBV27	TRBJ1-3	CASSRGGSSGNTIYF	TGTGCCAGCAGTCGGGGGGGTTCCTCTGGAAACACCATATATTTT
NA	few	TRBV7-2	TRBJ1-1	CASSLNRVSNEAFF	TGTGCCAGCAGCTTAAACAGGGTCTCTAATGAAGCTTTCTTT
NA	NA	TRBV28	TRBJ1-6	CASSFSPDNSPLHF	TGTGCCAGCAGTTTTTCGCCAGATAATTCACCCCTCCACTTT
TRBD1	NA	TRBV29-1	TRBJ1-1	CSVEYRGRTEAFF	TGCAGCGTTGAATACAGGGGGCGAACTGAAGCTTTCTTT
NA	NA	TRBV3-1/TRBV3-2	TRBJ2-5	CASSQLETQYF	TGTGCCAGCAGCCAACTAGAGACCCAGTACTTC
NA	NA	TRBV11-3	TRBJ1-5	CASRLQDSNQPQHF	TGTGCCAGCAGATTACAGGATAGCAATCAGCCCCAGCATTTT
TRBD2	NA	TRBV5-1	TRBJ2-7	CASSLSQREATYEQYF	TGCGCCAGCAGCTTGTCGCAGCGGGAGGCCACCTACGAGCAGTACTTC
TRBD2	NA	TRBV6-5	TRBJ2-7	CASSYASGSYEQYF	TGTGCCAGCAGTTACGCTAGCGGGTCTTACGAGCAGTACTTC
TRBD1	NA	TRBV9	TRBJ1-1	CASSKSGGIEAFF	TGTGCCAGCAGTAAATCAGGGGGTATAGAAGCTTTCTTT
NA	NA	TRBV4-3	TRBJ1-2	CASSQDFPPGINYGYTF	TGCGCCAGCAGCCAAGATTTCCCCCCTGGCATTAACTATGGCTACACCTTC
TRBD1	NA	TRBV29-1	TRBJ1-2	CSGSQGNYGYTF	TGCAGCGGCTCACAGGGGAATTATGGCTACACCTTC
TRBD2	NA	TRBV5-1	TRBJ2-3	CASSLVSSGREADTQYF	TGCGCCAGCAGCTTGGTCTCTAGCGGGAGGGAGGCAGATACGCAGTATTTT
TRBD1	NA	TRBV28	TRBJ1-2	CASTQPRGQGKGYTF	TGTGCCAGCACCCAACCCCGAGGACAGGGCAAAGGCTACACCTTC